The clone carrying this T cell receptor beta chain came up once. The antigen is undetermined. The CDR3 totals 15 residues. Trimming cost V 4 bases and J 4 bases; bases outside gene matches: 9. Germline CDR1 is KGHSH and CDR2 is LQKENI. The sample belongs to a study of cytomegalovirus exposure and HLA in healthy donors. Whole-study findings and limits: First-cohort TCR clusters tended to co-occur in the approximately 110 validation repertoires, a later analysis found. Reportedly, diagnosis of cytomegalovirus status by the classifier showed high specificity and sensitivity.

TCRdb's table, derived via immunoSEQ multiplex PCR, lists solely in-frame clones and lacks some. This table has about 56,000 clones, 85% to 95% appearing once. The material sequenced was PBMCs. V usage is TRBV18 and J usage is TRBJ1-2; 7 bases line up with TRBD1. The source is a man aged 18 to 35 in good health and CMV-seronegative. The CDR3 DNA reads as TGTGCCAGCTCACTCAAGCACGGGGACAGCTATGGCTACACCTTC. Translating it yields CASSLKHGDSYGYTF.